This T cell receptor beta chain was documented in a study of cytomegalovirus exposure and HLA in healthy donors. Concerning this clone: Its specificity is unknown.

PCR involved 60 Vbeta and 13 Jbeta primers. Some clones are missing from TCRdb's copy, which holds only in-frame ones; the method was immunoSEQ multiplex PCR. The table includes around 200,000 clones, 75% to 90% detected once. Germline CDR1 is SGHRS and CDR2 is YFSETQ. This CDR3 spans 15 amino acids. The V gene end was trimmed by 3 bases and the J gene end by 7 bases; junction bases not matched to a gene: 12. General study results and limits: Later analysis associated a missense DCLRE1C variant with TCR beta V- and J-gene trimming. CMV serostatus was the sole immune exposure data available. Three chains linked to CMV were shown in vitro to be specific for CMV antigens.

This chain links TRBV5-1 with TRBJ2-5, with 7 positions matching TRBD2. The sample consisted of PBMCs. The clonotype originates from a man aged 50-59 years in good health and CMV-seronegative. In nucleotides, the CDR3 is TGCGCCAGCAGCTCAACGGACGGGGGGTCGGGGACCCAGTACTTC. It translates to CASSSTDGGSGTQYF.